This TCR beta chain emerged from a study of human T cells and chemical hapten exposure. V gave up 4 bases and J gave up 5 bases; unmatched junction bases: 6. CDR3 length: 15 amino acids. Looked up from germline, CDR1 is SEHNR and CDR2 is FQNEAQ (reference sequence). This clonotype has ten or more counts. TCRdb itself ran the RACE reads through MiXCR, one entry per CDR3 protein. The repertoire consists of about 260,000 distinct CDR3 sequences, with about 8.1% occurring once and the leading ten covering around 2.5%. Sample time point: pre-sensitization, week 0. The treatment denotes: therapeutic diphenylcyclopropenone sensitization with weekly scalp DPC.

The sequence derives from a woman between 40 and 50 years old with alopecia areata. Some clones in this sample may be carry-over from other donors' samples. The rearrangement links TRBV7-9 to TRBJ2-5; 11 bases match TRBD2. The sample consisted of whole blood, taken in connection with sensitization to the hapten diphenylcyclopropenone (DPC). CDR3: CASSSRLAGTETQYF. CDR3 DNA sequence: TGTGCCAGCAGCTCCAGACTAGCGGGAACGGAGACCCAGTACTTC.